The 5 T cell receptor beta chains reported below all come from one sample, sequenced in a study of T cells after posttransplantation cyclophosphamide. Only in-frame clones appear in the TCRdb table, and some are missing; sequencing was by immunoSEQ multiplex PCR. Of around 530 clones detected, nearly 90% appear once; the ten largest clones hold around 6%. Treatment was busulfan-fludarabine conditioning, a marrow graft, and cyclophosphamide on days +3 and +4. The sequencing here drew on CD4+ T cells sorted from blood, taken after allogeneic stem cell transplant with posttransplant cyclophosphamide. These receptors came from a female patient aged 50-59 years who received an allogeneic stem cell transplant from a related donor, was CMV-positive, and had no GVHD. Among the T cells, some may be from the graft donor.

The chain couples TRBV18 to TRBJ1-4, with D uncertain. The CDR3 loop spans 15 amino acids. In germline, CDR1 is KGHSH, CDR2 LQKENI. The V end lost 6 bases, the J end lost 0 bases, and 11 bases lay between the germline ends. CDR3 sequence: CASSSEGATNEKLFF. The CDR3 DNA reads TGTGCCAGCTCGTCGGAGGGAGCAACTAATGAAAAACTGTTTTTT.

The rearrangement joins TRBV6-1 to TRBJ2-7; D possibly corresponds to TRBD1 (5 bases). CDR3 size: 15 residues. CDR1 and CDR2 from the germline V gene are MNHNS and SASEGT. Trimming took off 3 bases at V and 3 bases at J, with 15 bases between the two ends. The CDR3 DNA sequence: TGTGCCAGCAGTGAGAACCAGGGCCTGGGCTACGAGCAGTACTTC. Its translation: CASSENQGLGYEQYF.

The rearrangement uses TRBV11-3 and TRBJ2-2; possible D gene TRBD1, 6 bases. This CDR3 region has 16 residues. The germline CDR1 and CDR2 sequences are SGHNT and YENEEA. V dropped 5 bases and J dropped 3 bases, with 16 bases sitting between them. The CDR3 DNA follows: TGTGCCAGCAGCGAGCCAACAGGGACGGACACCGGGGAGCTGTTTTTT. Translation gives CASSEPTGTDTGELFF.

The CDR3 DNA reads as TGTGCCAGCAGCTTAGCACCCCAGAACTACGAGCAGTACTTC. It is translated as CASSLAPQNYEQYF. V usage is TRBV11-2 and J usage is TRBJ2-7, with no clear D. V gave up 1 base and J gave up 3 bases, with 10 bases separating them. This CDR3 has 14 amino acids. Per germline, CDR1 SGHAT and CDR2 FQNNGV.

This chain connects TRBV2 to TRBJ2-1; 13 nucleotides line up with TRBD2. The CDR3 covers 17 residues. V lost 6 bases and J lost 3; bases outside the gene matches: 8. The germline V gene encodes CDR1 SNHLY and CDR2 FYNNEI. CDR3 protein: CASSYSGLAGVYNEQFF. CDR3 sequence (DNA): TGTGCCAGCAGCTATAGTGGACTAGCGGGAGTCTACAATGAGCAGTTCTTC. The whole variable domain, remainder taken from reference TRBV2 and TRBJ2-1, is EPEVTQTPSHQVTQMGQEVILRCVPISNHLYFYWYRQILGQKVEFLVSFYNNEISEKSEIFDDQFSVERPDGSNFTLKIRSTKLEDSAMYFCASSYSGLAGVYNEQFFGPGTRLTVL.